The entry below describes one T cell receptor (beta chain). What it recognizes is unknown. The data were taken from a study of CD4 T cells in relation to SARS-CoV-2 and coronaviruses. Study in general: ViraFEST: roughly 9-day antigen culture of PBMCs, then TCR beta CDR3 sequencing. Controls used an HIV-1 Nef peptide pool or no peptide.

The CDR3 sequence is 16 residues long. V lost 0 bases, J lost 8 bases, and 16 bases lay in between. The germline V gene has CDR1 MGHRA and CDR2 YSYEKL. The unexposed donors gave CD4+ T cells in about 2011-2019, prior to COVID-19. The cells were cultured for roughly 11 days before CD4+ T cells were isolated. Cells permitting, SARS-CoV-2 S/N and four cold-coronavirus spikes were tested on unexposed-donor CD4+ T cells. This table comes from immunoSEQ multiplex PCR, and its TCRdb copy is limited to in-frame clones, with some not included. The data contain 9,000 to 15,000 clones, more than 75% of them singletons.

The receptor's source is a human donor in good health. The chain has TRBV4-1 and TRBJ1-4, with D possibly matching TRBD1 (5 bases). Sequencing input: CD4+ T cells from PBMCs, cultured in vitro. Here the CDR3 reads CASSQDRGALKEKLFF. The CDR3 DNA sequence: TGCGCCAGCAGCCAAGATCGAGGGGCATTAAAAGAAAAACTGTTTTTT.